The next 5 T cell receptor beta chains were all read from a single sample in a study of regulatory T cells in long-lasting Graves disease. Documented time point: newly diagnosed GD, antithyroid drugs for less than 3 months. From PBMCs, RNA was extracted and then used to make the TCR library. Both iRepertoire HTBI primers and Arm-PCR of CDR3 regions were used to build the TCR beta libraries. Using its own MiXCR run on the multiplex PCR reads, TCRdb lists one record per CDR3 protein. The sample has roughly 500,000 distinct CDR3 sequences; roughly 15% are singletons. This sample was shared with a second study, whose subject was T cells in Graves' hyperthyroidism and ophthalmopathy.

This specimen consisted of peripheral blood mononuclear cells (PBMCs), obtained at new diagnosis, from a patient treated with antithyroid drugs. All receptors derive from a woman aged 45-60 years with Graves disease.

The V call is TRBV30, the J call TRBJ2-7; TRBD1 matches at 11 bases. Trimming at V came to 2 bases and at J to 3 bases, leaving 6 bases not matched to a gene. This CDR3 region has 15 residues. Germline CDR1 and CDR2: GTSNPN and SVGIG (reference sequence). The DNA of the CDR3 is TGTGCCTGGAGTCCTTCCGGGACAGGGGGCTACGAGCAGTACTTC. Protein product: CAWSPSGTGGYEQYF.

The chain carries TRBV19 and TRBJ1-1; D is undetermined. There are 13 residues in the CDR3. Trimming took 5 bases from V and 1 from J, leaving 8 bases between them. Germline values: CDR1 LNHDA, CDR2 SQIVND (reference sequence). CDR3 region: CASSVERNTEAFF. The CDR3 nucleotides read TGTGCCAGTAGTGTCGAGAGGAACACTGAAGCTTTCTTT.

CDR3 protein: CSAPRVVSYNEQFF. The CDR3 DNA sequence: TGCAGTGCCCCCAGGGTAGTCTCCTACAATGAGCAGTTCTTC. This chain uses TRBV20-1 with TRBJ2-1; D perhaps matches TRBD1 (5 bases). V lost 6 bases, J lost 0 bases, and 12 bases lay in between. CDR3 length: 14 amino acids. Germline V gene lookup returns CDR1 DFQATT and CDR2 SNEGSKA (reference sequence).

Many counts were recorded for this clonotype. J is TRBJ2-7 and V is TRBV6-2 or TRBV6-3, with 7 bases that match TRBD1. There are 13 residues in the CDR3. In germline, CDR1 is MNHEY, CDR2 SVGEGT. Losses at the gene ends were 2 bases for V and 4 bases for J; bases not matched to a gene: 2. The CDR3 is CASSYRQGYEQYF. The CDR3 region has the DNA TGTGCCAGCAGTTACCGACAGGGTTACGAGCAGTACTTC.

This clonotype was seen a single time. A much bigger clone sits one base away, suggesting this may be a read error. This CDR3 is missing its conserved last phenylalanine or tryptophan, likely due to a read error. The chain recombines TRBV6-5 with TRBJ2-7, with 8 bases matching TRBD2. From germline, CDR1 is MNHEY and CDR2 SVGAGI. Trimming at V came to 0 bases and at J to 3 bases, leaving 4 bases not matched to a gene. The CDR3 loop spans 15 amino acids. The CDR3 nucleotides are TGTGCCAGCAGTTACTCGAGGCTAGCGGGCTACGAGCAGTACTCC. Protein sequence: CASSYSRLAGYEQYS.